This TCR beta chain emerged from a study of cytomegalovirus exposure and HLA in healthy donors. Findings and caveats of the study: Rarity marked most TCR sequences, yet some public TCRs occurred in many donors.

The study ran its PCR with 60 Vbeta and 13 Jbeta primers. Method: immunoSEQ multiplex PCR; TCRdb's copy keeps in-frame clones and lacks some. Here the sample spans 55,000 to 65,000 clones, 85% being singletons. This clone came up a few times. The antigen is undetermined. All donors participated as healthy donors of bone marrow. The CDR3 is 14 amino acids. J was trimmed by 5 bases and V by 6 bases; bases with no gene match: 7. Germline values: CDR1 SGHTA, CDR2 FQGNSA. The chain uses TRBV7-2 and TRBJ2-5, with 9 bases lining up with TRBD1. This clonotype was sampled from a female donor in good health and CMV-seronegative. The source material was PBMCs. The CDR3 bases are TGTGCCAGCAGTCGACAGGGGGGCCCCGAGACCCAGTACTTC. It yields the protein CASSRQGGPETQYF.